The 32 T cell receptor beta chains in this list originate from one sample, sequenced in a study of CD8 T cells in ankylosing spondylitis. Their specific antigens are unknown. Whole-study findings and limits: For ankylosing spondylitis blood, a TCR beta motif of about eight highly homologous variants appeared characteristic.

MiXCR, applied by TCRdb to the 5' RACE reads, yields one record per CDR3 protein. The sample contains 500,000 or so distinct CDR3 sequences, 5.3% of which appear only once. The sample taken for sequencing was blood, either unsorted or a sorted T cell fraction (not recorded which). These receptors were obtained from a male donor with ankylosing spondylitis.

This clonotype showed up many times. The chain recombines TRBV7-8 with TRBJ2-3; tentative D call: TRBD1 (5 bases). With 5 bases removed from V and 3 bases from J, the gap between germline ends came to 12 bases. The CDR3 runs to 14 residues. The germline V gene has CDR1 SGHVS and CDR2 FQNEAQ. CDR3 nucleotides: TGTGCCAGCAGCACGCGACAGCTAACAGATACGCAGTATTTT. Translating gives CASSTRQLTDTQYF.

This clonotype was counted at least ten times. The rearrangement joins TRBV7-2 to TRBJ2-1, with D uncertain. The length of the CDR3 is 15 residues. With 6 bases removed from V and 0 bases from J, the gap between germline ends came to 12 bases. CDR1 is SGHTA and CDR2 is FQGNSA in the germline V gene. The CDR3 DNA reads TGTGCCAGCAGTCTAGTGGGCCTCTCCTACAATGAGCAGTTCTTC. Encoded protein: CASSLVGLSYNEQFF.

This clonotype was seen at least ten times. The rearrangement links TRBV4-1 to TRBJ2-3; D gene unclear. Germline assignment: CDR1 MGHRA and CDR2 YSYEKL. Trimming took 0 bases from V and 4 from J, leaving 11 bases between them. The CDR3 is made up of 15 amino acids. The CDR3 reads CASSQDTVKPDTQYF. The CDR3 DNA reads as TGCGCCAGCAGCCAAGATACGGTCAAGCCAGATACGCAGTATTTT.

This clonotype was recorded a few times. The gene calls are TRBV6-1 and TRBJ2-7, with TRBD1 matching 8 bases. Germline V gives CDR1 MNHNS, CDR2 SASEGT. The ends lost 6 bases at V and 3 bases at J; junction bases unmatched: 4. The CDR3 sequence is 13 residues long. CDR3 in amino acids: CASRRGTGYEQYF. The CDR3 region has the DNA TGTGCCAGCAGGAGGGGGACAGGCTACGAGCAGTACTTC.

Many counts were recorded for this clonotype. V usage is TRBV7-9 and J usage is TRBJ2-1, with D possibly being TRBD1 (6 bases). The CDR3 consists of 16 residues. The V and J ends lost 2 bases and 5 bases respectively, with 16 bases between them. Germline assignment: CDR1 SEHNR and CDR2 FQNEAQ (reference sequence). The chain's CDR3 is CASSLSTGISNNEQFF. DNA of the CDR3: TGTGCCAGCAGCTTAAGTACAGGGATTTCAAACAATGAGCAGTTCTTC.

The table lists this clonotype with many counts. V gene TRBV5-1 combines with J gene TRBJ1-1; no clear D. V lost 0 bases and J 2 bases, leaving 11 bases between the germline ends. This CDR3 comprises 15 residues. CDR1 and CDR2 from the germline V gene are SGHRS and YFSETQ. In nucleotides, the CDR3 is TGCGCCAGCAGCTTGGAAGGACCCCCTAACACTGAAGCTTTCTTT. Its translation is CASSLEGPPNTEAFF.

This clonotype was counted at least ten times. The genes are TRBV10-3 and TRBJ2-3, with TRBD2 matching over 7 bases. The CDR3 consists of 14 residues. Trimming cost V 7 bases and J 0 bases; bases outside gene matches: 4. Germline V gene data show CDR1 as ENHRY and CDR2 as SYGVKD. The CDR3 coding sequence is TGTGCCATCACCCCGGGGGGAAGCACAGATACGCAGTATTTT. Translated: CAITPGGSTDTQYF.

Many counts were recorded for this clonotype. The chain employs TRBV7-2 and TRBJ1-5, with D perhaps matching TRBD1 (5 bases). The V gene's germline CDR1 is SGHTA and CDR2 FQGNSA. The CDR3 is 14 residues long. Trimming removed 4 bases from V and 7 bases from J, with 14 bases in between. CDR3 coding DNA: TGTGCCAGCAGCTCTCTACCGCAGGGACAGCCCCAGCATTTT. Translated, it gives CASSSLPQGQPQHF.

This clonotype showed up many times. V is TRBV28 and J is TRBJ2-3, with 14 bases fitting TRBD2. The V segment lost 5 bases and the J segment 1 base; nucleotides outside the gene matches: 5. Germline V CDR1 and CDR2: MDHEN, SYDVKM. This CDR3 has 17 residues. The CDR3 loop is CASSHRTSGRRTDTQYF. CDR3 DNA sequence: TGTGCCAGCAGTCACCGGACTAGCGGGAGGCGCACAGATACGCAGTATTTT.

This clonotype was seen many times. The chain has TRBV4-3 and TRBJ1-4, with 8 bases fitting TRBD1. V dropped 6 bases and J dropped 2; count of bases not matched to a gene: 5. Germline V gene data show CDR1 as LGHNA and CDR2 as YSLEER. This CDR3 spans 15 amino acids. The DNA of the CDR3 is TGCGCCAGCAGTCCTAGGACAGGGACTAATGAAAAACTGTTTTTT. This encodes CASSPRTGTNEKLFF.

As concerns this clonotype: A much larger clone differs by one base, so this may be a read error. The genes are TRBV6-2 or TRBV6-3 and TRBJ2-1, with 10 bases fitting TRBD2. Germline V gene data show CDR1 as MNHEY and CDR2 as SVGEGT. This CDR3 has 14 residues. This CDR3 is CASSYLAGAVEQLF. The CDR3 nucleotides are TGTGCCAGCAGTTACCTAGCGGGAGCTGTTGAGCAGTTATTC.

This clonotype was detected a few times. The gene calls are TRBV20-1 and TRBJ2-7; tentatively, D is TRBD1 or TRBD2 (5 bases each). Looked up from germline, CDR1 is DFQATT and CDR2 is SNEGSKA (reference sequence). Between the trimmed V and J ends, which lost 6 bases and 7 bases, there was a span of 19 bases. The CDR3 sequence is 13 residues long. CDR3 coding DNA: TGCAGTGCCAGTGGCCTACTTGGGACGGAGCAGTACTTC. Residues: CSASGLLGTEQYF.

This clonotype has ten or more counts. CDR3 region: CASSQSNVYNEQFF. CDR3 bases: TGTGCCAGCAGTCAATCTAACGTCTACAATGAGCAGTTCTTC. The V and J genes are TRBV6-1 and TRBJ2-1, with D unresolved. From germline, CDR1 is MNHNS and CDR2 SASEGT. The CDR3 contains 14 residues. V dropped 5 bases and J dropped 3 bases, with 11 bases sitting between them.

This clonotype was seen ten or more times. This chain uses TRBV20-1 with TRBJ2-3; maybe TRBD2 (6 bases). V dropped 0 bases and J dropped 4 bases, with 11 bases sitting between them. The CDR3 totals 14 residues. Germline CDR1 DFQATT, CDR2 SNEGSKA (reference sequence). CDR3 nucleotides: TGCAGTGCTAGAGATGGCGGGACCTCAGATACGCAGTATTTT. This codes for CSARDGGTSDTQYF.

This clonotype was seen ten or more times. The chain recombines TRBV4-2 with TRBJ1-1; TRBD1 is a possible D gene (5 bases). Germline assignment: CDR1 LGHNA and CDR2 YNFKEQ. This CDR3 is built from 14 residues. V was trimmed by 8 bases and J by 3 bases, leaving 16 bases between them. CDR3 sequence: CASRGGPGDTEAFF. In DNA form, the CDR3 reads TGTGCCAGCCGGGGGGGTCCGGGAGACACTGAAGCTTTCTTT.

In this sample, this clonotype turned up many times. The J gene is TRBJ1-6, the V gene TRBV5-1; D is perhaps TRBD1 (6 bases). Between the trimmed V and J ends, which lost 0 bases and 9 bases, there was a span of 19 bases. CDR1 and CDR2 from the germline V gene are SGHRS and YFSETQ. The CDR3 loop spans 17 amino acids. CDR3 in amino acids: CASSLGPRNGRGSPLHF. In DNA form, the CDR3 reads TGCGCCAGCAGCTTGGGTCCGCGAAACGGCAGGGGTTCACCCCTCCACTTT.

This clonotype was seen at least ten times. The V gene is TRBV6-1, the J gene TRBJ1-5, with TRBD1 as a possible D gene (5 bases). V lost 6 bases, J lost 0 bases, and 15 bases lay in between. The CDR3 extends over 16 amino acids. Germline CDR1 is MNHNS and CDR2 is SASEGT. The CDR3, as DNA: TGTGCCAGCAGAGGGACCATAGGAGGTAGCAATCAGCCCCAGCATTTT. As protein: CASRGTIGGSNQPQHF.

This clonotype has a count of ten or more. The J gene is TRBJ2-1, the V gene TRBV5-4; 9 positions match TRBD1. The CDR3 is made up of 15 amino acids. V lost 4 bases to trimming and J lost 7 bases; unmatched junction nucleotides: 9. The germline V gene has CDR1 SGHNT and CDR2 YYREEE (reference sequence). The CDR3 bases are TGTGCCAGCAGCAACCGGGACAGGGTTTGGAATGAGCAGTTCTTC. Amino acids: CASSNRDRVWNEQFF.

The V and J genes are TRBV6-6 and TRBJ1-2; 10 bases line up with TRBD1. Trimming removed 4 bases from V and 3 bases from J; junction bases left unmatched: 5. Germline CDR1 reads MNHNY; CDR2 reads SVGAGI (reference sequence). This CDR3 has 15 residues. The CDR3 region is CASSSLDRGDYGYTF. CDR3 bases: TGTGCCAGCAGTTCCCTGGACAGGGGGGACTATGGCTACACCTTC.

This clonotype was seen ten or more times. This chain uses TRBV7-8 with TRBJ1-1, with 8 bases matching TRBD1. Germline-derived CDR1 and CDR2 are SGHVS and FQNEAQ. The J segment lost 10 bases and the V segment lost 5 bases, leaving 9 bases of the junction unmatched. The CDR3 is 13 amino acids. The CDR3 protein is CASSPGQAMTAFF. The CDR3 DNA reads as TGTGCCAGCAGCCCGGGACAGGCCATGACAGCTTTCTTT.

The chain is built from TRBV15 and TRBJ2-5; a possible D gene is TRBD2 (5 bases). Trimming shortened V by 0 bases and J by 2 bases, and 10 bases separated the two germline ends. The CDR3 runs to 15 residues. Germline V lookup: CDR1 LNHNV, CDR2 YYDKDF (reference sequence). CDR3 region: CATSRELGLQETQYF. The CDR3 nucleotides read TGTGCCACCAGCAGAGAATTAGGACTGCAAGAGACCCAGTACTTC.

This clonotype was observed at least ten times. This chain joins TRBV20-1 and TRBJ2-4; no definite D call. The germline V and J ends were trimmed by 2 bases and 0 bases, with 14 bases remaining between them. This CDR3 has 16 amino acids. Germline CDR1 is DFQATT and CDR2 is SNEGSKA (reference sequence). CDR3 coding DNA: TGCAGTGCTAGATCACAGTGGCGGCGAGCCAAAAACATTCAGTACTTC. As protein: CSARSQWRRAKNIQYF.

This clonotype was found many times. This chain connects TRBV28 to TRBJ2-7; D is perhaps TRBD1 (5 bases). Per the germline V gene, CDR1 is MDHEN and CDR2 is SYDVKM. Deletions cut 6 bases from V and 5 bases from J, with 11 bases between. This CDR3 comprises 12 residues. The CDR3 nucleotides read TGTGCCAGCAGGACCCAGGGAAACGAGCAGTACTTC. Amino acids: CASRTQGNEQYF.

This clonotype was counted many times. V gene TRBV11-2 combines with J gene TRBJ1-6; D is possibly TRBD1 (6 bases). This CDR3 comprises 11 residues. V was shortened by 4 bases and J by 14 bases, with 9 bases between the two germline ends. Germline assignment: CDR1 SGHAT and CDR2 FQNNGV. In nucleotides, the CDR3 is TGTGCCAGCAGCTCCGGACAGTCCCTCCACTTT. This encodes CASSSGQSLHF.

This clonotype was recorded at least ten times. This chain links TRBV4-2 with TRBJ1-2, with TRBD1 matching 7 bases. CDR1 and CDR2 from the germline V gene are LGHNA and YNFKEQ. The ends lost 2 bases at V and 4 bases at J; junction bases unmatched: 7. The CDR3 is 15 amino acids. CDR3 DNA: TGTGCCAGCAGCCAACAAGGGACAGTAGGCTATGGCTACACCTTC. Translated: CASSQQGTVGYGYTF.

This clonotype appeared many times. The CDR3 nucleotides read TGTGCCATCAGTGAGGGCCAGTGGTCCTACGAGCAGTACTTC. Translating it yields CAISEGQWSYEQYF. The chain joins TRBV10-3 to TRBJ2-7; no reliable D call. Germline assignment: CDR1 ENHRY and CDR2 SYGVKD. There are 14 residues in the CDR3. V was trimmed by 2 bases and J by 1 base, leaving 9 bases between them.

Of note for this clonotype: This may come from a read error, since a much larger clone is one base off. The CDR3 nucleotides read TGTGCCAGCAGCTTACAGAGGGGTTCGAACTATGGCTACATCTTC. Amino acids: CASSLQRGSNYGYIF. The chain combines TRBV7-2 with TRBJ1-2, with D tentatively TRBD1 (5 bases). The CDR3 loop spans 15 amino acids. From germline, CDR1 is SGHTA and CDR2 FQGNSA.

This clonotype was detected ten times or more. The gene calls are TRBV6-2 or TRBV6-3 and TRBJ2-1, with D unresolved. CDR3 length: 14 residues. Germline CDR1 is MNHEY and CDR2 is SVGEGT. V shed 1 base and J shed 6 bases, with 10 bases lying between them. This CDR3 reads CASSYWARFNEQFF. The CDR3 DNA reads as TGTGCCAGCAGTTACTGGGCTCGTTTCAATGAGCAGTTCTTC.

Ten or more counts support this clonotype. The CDR3 region has the DNA TGCGCCAGCAGCCAACTTCTAGCGGGAGACTCCGAGCAGTACTTC. Its translation is CASSQLLAGDSEQYF. The chain couples TRBV4-3 to TRBJ2-7; TRBD2 agrees at 10 bases. The length of the CDR3 is 15 residues. Germline values: CDR1 LGHNA, CDR2 YSLEER. With V trimmed by 2 bases and J by 6 bases, 7 bases remained unmatched.

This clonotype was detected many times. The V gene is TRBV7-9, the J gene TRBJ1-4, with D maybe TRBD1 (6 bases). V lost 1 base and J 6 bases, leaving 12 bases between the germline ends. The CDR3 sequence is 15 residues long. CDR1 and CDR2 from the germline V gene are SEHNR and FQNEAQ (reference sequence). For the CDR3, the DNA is TGTGCCAGCAGCTTAGTGGGGGCCGTGGATGAAAAACTGTTTTTT. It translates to CASSLVGAVDEKLFF.

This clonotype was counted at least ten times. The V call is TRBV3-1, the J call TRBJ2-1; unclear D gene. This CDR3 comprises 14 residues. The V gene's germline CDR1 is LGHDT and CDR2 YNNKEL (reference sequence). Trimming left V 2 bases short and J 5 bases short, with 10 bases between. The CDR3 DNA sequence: TGTGCCAGCAGCCAAAGTTCGTGGGACAATGAGCAGTTCTTC. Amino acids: CASSQSSWDNEQFF.

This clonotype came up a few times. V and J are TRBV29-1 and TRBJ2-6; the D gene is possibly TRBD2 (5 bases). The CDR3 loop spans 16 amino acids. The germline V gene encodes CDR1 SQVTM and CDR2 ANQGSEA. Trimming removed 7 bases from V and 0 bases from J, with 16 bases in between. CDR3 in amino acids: CSAIVPGSSGANVLTF. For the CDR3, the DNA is TGCAGCGCCATCGTCCCGGGGTCCTCTGGGGCCAACGTCCTGACTTTC.